A single T cell receptor beta chain is shown here with its context. Its antigen is currently unknown. One end of the junction is discordant with germline, which a read error may explain. Each donor had 8.5 to 10 milliliters of peripheral blood drawn. The CDR3 is 14 residues long. Germline assignment: CDR1 SEHNR and CDR2 FQNEAQ (reference sequence). These data come from a study of blood T cells in healthy people across ages. Using a J-beta primer mix together with a sample-barcoded 5' primer, a second PCR was run for roughly 7 to 12 cycles. TCRdb re-called the 5' RACE reads with MiXCR, one entry per CDR3 protein. In the table there are 850,000 to 950,000 distinct CDR3 sequences, around 30% of which are singletons. Study results and caveats: While age rose, TCR beta diversity per million T cells dropped in a roughly linear way.

This TCR came from an elderly woman in good health. V usage is TRBV7-9 and J usage is TRBJ2-3; 9 nucleotides agree with TRBD2. The specimen sequenced was blood. The CDR3 DNA is TGTTCCAGCAGCCCGGGACTAGCCTCAGATACGCAGTATTTT. The encoded protein is CSSSPGLASDTQYF.